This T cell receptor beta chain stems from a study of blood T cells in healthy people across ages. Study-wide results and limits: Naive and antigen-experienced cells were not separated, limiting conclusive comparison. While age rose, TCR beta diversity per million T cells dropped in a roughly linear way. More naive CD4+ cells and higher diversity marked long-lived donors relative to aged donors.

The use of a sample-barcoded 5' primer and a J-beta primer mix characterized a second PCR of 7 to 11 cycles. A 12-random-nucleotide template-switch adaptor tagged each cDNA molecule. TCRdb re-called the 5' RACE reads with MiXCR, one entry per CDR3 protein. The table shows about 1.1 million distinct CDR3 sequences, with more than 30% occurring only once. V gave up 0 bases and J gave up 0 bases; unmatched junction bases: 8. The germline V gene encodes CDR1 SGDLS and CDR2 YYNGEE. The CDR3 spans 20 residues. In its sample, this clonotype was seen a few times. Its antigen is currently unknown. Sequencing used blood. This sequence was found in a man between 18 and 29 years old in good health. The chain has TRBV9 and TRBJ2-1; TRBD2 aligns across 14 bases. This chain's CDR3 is CASSVEGGTSGGFSYNEQFF. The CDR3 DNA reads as TGTGCCAGCAGCGTAGAGGGAGGGACTAGCGGGGGATTCTCCTACAATGAGCAGTTCTTC.